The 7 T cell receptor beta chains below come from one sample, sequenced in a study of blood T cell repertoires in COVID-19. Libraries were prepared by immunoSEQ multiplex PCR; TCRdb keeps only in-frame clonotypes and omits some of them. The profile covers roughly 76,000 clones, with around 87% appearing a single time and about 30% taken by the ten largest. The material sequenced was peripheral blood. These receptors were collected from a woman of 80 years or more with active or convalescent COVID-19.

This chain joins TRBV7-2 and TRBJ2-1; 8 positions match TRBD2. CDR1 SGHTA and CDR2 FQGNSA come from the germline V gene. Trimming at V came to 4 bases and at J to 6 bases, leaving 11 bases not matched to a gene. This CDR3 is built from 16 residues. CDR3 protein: CASSYIGRRGANEQFF. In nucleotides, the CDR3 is TGTGCCAGCAGCTACATCGGCCGGCGGGGGGCCAATGAGCAGTTCTTC.

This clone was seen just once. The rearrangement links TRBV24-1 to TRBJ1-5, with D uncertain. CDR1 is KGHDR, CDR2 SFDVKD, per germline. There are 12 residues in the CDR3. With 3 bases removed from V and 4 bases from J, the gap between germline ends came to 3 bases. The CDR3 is CATSDQNQPQHF. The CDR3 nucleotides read TGTGCCACCAGTGATCAAAATCAGCCCCAGCATTTT.

CDR3 sequence reads: CASSSGLRGTDTQYF. CDR3 DNA sequence: TGTGCCAGCAGCTCCGGACTAAGGGGCACAGATACGCAGTATTTT. The rearrangement links TRBV11-3 to TRBJ2-3; possible D gene TRBD2, 6 bases. This CDR3 has 15 amino acids. Germline-derived CDR1 and CDR2 are SGHNT and YENEEA. V gave up 4 bases and J gave up 1 base, with 12 bases separating them.

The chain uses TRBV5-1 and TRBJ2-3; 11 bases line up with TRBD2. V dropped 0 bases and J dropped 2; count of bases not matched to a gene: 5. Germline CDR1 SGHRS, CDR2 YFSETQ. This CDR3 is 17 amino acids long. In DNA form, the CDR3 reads TGCGCCAGCAGCTTGGCTCTAGCGGGGGGACTCACAGATACGCAGTATTTT. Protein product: CASSLALAGGLTDTQYF.

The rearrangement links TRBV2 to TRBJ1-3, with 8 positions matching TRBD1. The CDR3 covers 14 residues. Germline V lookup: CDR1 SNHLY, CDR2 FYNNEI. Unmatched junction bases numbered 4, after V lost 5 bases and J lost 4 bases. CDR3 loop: CASSRDRFGNTIYF. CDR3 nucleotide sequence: TGTGCCAGCAGTCGGGACAGGTTCGGAAACACCATATATTTT.

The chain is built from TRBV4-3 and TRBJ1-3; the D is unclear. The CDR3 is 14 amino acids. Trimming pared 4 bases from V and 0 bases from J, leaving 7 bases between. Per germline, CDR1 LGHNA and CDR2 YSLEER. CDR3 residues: CASSLGVSGNTIYF. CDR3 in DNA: TGCGCCAGCAGCCTCGGTGTCTCTGGAAACACCATATATTTT.

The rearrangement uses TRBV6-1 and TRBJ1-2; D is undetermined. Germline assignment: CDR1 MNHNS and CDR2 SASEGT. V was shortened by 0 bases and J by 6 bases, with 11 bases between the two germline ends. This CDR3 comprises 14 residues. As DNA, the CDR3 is TGTGCCAGCAGTGAAGCGAGTGCAACCAATGGCTACACCTTC. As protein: CASSEASATNGYTF.